The clone carrying this TCR beta chain occurred a few times. What it binds is unknown. This sample was taken from a study of T-cell memory formation after mild COVID-19. Overall study: TCR clusters mostly belonged to single donors. Findings and caveats of the study: Nothing confirmed that second-wave clones peaking on day 37 were specific for SARS-CoV-2. Memory sampled before infection contained some responding clones, suggesting cross-reactive memory joined.

The authors produced TCR alpha and TCR beta cDNA libraries with sample barcodes and UMIs by 5'RACE using constant-segment primers. TCRdb reanalysed the 5' RACE reads using MiXCR and keeps one entry per CDR3 protein. The top ten hold around 13% of the sample, which has 540,000 or so distinct CDR3 sequences, over 20% seen once. The CDR3 totals 14 residues. V trimming: 6 bases; J trimming: 2 bases; junction bases outside the gene matches: 3. CDR1 and CDR2 from the germline V gene are DFQATT and SNEGSKA (reference sequence). Sequencing was carried out using PBMCs or a T cell subset sorted from them (not recorded which). The receptor was derived from an adult woman who had mild COVID-19 (a few samples of this study predate the infection). Cell type and time point are not known. The chain recombines TRBV20-1 with TRBJ2-1, with 11 bases lining up with TRBD2. CDR3 protein: CSAPGLAAYNEQFF. For the CDR3, the DNA is TGCAGTGCCCCGGGACTAGCGGCCTACAATGAGCAGTTCTTC.